A selection of T cell receptor beta chains follows, all from one sample in a study of cytomegalovirus exposure and HLA in healthy donors. Using immunoSEQ multiplex PCR, the repertoire was profiled, and TCRdb retains in-frame clones only, with some absent. The data show 50,000 to 65,000 clones, with roughly 74% seen just once and approximately 20% held by the top ten. Sample: PBMCs. Source of these receptors: a woman aged 40 to 49 in good health and CMV-seropositive. Both conserved end residues are part of each CDR3. The order of the fields is D gene, clone size, J gene, V gene, CDR3 protein, CDR3 DNA. D genes are given only for firm matches. Rows give clone size only sometimes, using once, few, many, or a class for an expanded clone.

TRBD1 few TRBJ1-2 TRBV30 CAWSGGTGGYGYTF TGTGCCTGGAGTGGCGGGACAGGGGGCTATGGCTACACCTTC
- - TRBJ1-6 TRBV4-1 CASSRGQFNSPLHF TGCGCCAGCAGCCGCGGACAGTTTAATTCACCCCTCCACTTT
TRBD2 - TRBJ2-3 TRBV2 CASRYGTSGGSTDTQYF TGTGCCAGCAGATATGGGACTAGCGGGGGGTCCACAGATACGCAGTATTTT
TRBD1 - TRBJ2-7 TRBV6-6 CASSSTGYEQYF TGTGCCAGCAGTTCGACAGGGTACGAGCAGTACTTC
TRBD1 - TRBJ1-2 TRBV7-9 CASSSLVGQGAGGYTF TGTGCCAGCAGCTCACTAGTGGGACAGGGGGCCGGAGGCTACACCTTC
- - TRBJ2-7 TRBV6-1 CASKEGAREQYF TGTGCCAGCAAGGAGGGGGCAAGGGAGCAGTACTTC
- - TRBJ1-5 TRBV5-1 CASSLAGMEGQPQHF TGCGCCAGCAGCTTGGCGGGGATGGAAGGTCAGCCCCAGCATTTT
- - TRBJ2-2 TRBV11-3 CASSPQGNTGELFF TGTGCCAGCAGCCCACAGGGTAACACCGGGGAGCTGTTTTTT
TRBD2 - TRBJ2-1 TRBV27 CASSNLAGGFNEQFF TGTGCCAGCAGCAACCTAGCGGGGGGGTTCAATGAGCAGTTCTTC
- - TRBJ2-2 TRBV6-6 CASSNRDTGELFF TGTGCCAGCAGTAACCGGGACACCGGGGAGCTGTTTTTT
- - TRBJ2-3 TRBV7-9 CASSSPETEVGTDTQYF TGTGCCAGCAGCTCACCCGAGACGGAGGTAGGAACAGATACGCAGTATTTT
TRBD1 - TRBJ1-2 TRBV4-1 CASSQYAGQGYGYTF TGCGCCAGCAGCCAATATGCGGGACAGGGATATGGCTACACCTTC
- few TRBJ1-6 TRBV7-2 CASSSVQNSPLHF TGTGCCAGCAGCTCCGTACAGAATTCACCCCTCCACTTT
TRBD1 few TRBJ1-5 TRBV2 CASKKGALSNQPQHF TGTGCCAGCAAAAAGGGGGCGCTTAGCAATCAGCCCCAGCATTTT
TRBD1 - TRBJ2-7 TRBV5-1 CASSLGQGGEQYF TGCGCCAGCAGCCTAGGACAGGGGGGTGAGCAGTACTTC
- - TRBJ1-1 TRBV9 CASSPTTGGEGTEAFF TGTGCCAGCAGCCCCACAACCGGGGGGGAGGGCACTGAAGCTTTCTTT
- - TRBJ2-2 TRBV10-3 CAISESSQGGSGELFF TGTGCCATCAGTGAGTCTTCCCAGGGAGGTTCCGGGGAGCTGTTTTTT
TRBD1 once TRBJ2-7 TRBV4-2 CASSQVGTGSSEQYF TGTGCCAGCAGCCAAGTCGGGACAGGGAGTTCCGAGCAGTACTTC
- - TRBJ1-1 TRBV30 CAWSPLGGADEAFF TGTGCCTGGAGCCCACTCGGGGGGGCGGATGAAGCTTTCTTT